The sample holds one count of the clone carrying this T cell receptor beta chain. Its antigen is not identified. 13 Jbeta primers and 60 Vbeta primers were used for the PCR. Only in-frame clones appear in the TCRdb table, and some are missing; sequencing was by immunoSEQ multiplex PCR. The sample lists some 110,000 clones, roughly two thirds seen once, with about 2% in the top ten. The CDR3 sequence is 16 residues long. The V and J ends lost 3 bases and 8 bases respectively, with 20 bases between them. CDR1 SGHKS and CDR2 YYEKEE come from the germline V gene (reference sequence). The sample originates from a study of cytomegalovirus exposure and HLA in healthy donors. Study-level results: HLA-A and HLA-B allele assignments for most subjects were reportedly predicted accurately using TCR beta sequences.

The source is a woman between 25 and 40 years old in good health and CMV-seronegative. The genes are TRBV5-5 and TRBJ1-4; the D gene is possibly TRBD1 (5 bases). The sequenced sample consisted of PBMCs. CDR3 nucleotides: TGTGCCAGCAGCTCACAACTTGGGGAAAGGGGCGAAAAACTGTTTTTT. Encoded protein: CASSSQLGERGEKLFF.